Described below is a single T cell receptor beta chain sequence and its context. This clone has more than one count but fewer than ten. No antigen is known for it. No much larger clonotype is one base removed from it; base qualities were not supplied. This sample was taken from a study of personalized T cell therapy for brain tumors (dated by TCRdb to the early 2020s). With respect to the entire study: Identification of tumor-restricted peptides relied on a proteogenomic approach that merged mass spectrometry-based proteomic data with sequencing of the tumor's DNA/RNA.

CDR1 and CDR2, looked up from the germline V gene, are SGHRS and YFSETQ. The CDR3 spans 17 residues, from the cysteine through the phenylalanine. Only CDR3 DNA remains: 51 bases, in frame from the first base. Trimming at the junction amounts to 0 bases on V and 5 bases on J, and the germline ends lie 17 bases apart. Ficoll density gradient centrifugation was used to isolate PBMCs, and IL-4 and GM-CSF were used to differentiate adherent monocytes into dendritic cells. Non-adherent cells were co-cultured with irradiated peptide-loaded DCs at a 1:10 ratio, and the proliferating cells were restimulated on day 7 with fresh peptide-loaded DCs. For the first stimulation the culture received IL-6, IL-7, IL-12 and IL-15, the second stimulation used IL-7 plus IL-2, and the third used IL-2 alone. The expanded cells that were used for TCR sequencing were subjected to cryopreservation. As input for TCR beta CDR3 sequencing, RNA from the peptide-stimulated T cells was extracted using an RNeasy Mini Kit. The immunoSEQ platform was used at survey-level resolution to carry out TCR Vbeta CDR3 sequencing. Concerning the study's data processing: Analysis and compilation of the sequence results were done with immunoSEQ ANALYZER v3.0. TCRdb's version of the immuneACCESS table is confined to in-frame rearrangements and falls short of the full clone set. An unresolved V gene accounts for under half of the shortfall where checked; the remainder is of unknown origin. The V and J calls and clone size come from that table; D and trimming were worked out from the DNA. Counted in this sample were 1,500 to 2,000 clones; under 25% of them appeared once. The ten largest clones represent 43% of the sample.

The receptor's source is a human donor with medulloblastoma. Here the chain combines TRBV5-1 and TRBJ1-4, and possibly TRBD1, on 5 matching bases. Sequencing used a T cell product expanded with peptides in culture. CDR3 region: CASSLDGGTFLNEKLFF. The sequence in DNA is TGCGCCAGCAGCTTGGATGGCGGGACCTTTTTGAATGAAAAACTGTTTTTT. With the rest looked up from the reference TRBV5-1 and TRBJ1-4 genes rather than sequenced, the full variable domain is KAGVTQTPRYLIKTRGQQVTLSCSPISGHRSVSWYQQTPGQGLQFLFEYFSETQRNKGNFPGRFSGRQFSNSRSEMNVSTLELGDSALYLCASSLDGGTFLNEKLFFGSGTQLSVL.